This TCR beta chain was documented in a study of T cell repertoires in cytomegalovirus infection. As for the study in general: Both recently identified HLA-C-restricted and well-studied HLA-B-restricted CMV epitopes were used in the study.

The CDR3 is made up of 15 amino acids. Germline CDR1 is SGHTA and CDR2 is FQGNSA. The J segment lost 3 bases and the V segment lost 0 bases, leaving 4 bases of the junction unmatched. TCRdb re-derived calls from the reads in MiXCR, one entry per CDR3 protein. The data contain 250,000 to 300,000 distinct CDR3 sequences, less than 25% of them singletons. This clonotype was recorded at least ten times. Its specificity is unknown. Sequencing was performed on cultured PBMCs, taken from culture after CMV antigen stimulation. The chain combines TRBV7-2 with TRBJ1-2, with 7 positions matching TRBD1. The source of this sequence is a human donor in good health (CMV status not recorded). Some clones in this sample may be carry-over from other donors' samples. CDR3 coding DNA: TGTGCCAGCAGCTTAGCTACAGGGGAACACTATGGCTACACCTTC. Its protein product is CASSLATGEHYGYTF.